One and the same sample provided the 20 T cell receptor beta chains below, sequenced in a study of cytomegalovirus exposure and HLA in healthy donors. The PCR was carried out with 60 Vbeta primers and 13 Jbeta primers. The method was immunoSEQ multiplex PCR; TCRdb's version includes in-frame clones alone and lacks a portion of them. The sample shows under 200,000 clones, roughly 71% of them seen only once. Sequencing was performed on PBMCs. The source of these receptors is a woman aged 50 to 60 in good health and CMV-seropositive.

The chain uses TRBV19 and TRBJ2-3; the D gene is possibly TRBD2 (5 bases). Looked up from germline, CDR1 is LNHDA and CDR2 is SQIVND (reference sequence). The CDR3 runs 16 residues. V was shortened by 1 base and J by 1 base, with 12 bases between the two germline ends. This CDR3 reads CASSIGSGRRTDTQYF. DNA for the CDR3: TGTGCCAGTAGTATAGGAAGCGGCCGACGCACAGATACGCAGTATTTT.

This chain links TRBV10-1 with TRBJ2-5, with D hard to call. The J call may be wrong; the DNA end is better matched by TRBJ2-7. The germline V gene encodes CDR1 WNHNN and CDR2 SYGVQD (reference sequence). This CDR3 has 13 residues. This CDR3 is CASSELLSSEQYF. The CDR3 bases are TGCGCCAGCAGTGAATTGTTGAGCTCCGAGCAGTACTTC.

The V call is TRBV5-1, the J call TRBJ1-1; D might be TRBD1 (6 bases). V was cut by 0 bases and J by 3 bases, with 18 bases left in between. The CDR3 is made up of 17 amino acids. CDR1 is SGHRS and CDR2 is YFSETQ in the germline V gene. The CDR3 nucleotides are TGCGCCAGCAGCTTGGGACCTGGGGGGGCGACGGACACTGAAGCTTTCTTT. Protein product: CASSLGPGGATDTEAFF.

This clone was observed a few times. The rearrangement joins TRBV7-8 to TRBJ2-3; 7 bases line up with TRBD2. The CDR3 has 14 residues. CDR1 and CDR2 (germline): SGHVS, FQNEAQ. With 4 bases clipped from V and 5 bases from J, the junction kept 6 bases outside the gene matches. In nucleotides, the CDR3 is TGTGCCAGCAGCTCCCCTCGCGGGGGAGATACGCAGTATTTT. Amino acids: CASSSPRGGDTQYF. The whole variable domain, remainder taken from reference TRBV7-8 and TRBJ2-3, is GAGVSQSPRYKVAKRGQDVALRCDPISGHVSLFWYQQALGQGPEFLTYFQNEAQLDKSGLPSDRFFAERPEGSVSTLKIQRTQQEDSAVYLCASSSPRGGDTQYFGPGTRLTVL.

The chain is built from TRBV15 and TRBJ1-2; D gene uncertain. The length of the CDR3 is 12 residues. With 9 bases removed from V and 8 bases from J, the gap between germline ends came to 16 bases. Per germline, CDR1 LNHNV and CDR2 YYDKDF (reference sequence). The CDR3, as DNA: TGTGCCACGCCAAGTCCGGGAGGCGGCTACACCTTC. Encoded protein: CATPSPGGGYTF. The variable domain in full, completed from reference TRBV15 and TRBJ1-2, reads DAMVIQNPRYQVTQFGKPVTLSCSQTLNHNVMYWYQQKSSQAPKLLFHYYDKDFNNEADTPDNFQSRRPNTSFCFLDIRSPGLGDTAMYLCATPSPGGGYTFGSGTRLTVV.

This chain links TRBV5-1 with TRBJ2-1; 10 bases are shared with TRBD2. This CDR3 has 16 residues. Trimming removed 0 bases from V and 6 bases from J; junction bases left unmatched: 6. Per the germline V gene, CDR1 is SGHRS and CDR2 is YFSETQ. The CDR3 DNA follows: TGCGCCAGCAGCTTGGTCACTAGCGGGGTTAGCAATGAGCAGTTCTTC. Translated: CASSLVTSGVSNEQFF.

The chain recombines TRBV2 with TRBJ1-5; 8 bases are shared with TRBD1. Losses at the gene ends were 7 bases for V and 5 bases for J; bases not matched to a gene: 7. The CDR3 spans 14 residues. From germline, CDR1 is SNHLY and CDR2 FYNNEI. DNA of the CDR3: TGTGCCAGCATGGGAGGACAGGGCTATCAGCCCCAGCATTTT. This codes for CASMGGQGYQPQHF.

This clone was seen once. V usage is TRBV7-8 and J usage is TRBJ1-1; D is unresolved. With 4 bases removed from V and 5 bases from J, the gap between germline ends came to 11 bases. CDR1 and CDR2 from the germline V gene are SGHVS and FQNEAQ. The CDR3 spans 13 residues. The CDR3 DNA reads TGTGCCAGCAGCTCGGGATCTGAAACTGAAGCTTTCTTT. Protein product: CASSSGSETEAFF.

This clone was picked up a small number of times. The V call is TRBV27, the J call TRBJ1-2; 10 nucleotides match TRBD1. Germline V gene data show CDR1 as MNHEY and CDR2 as SMNVEV (reference sequence). The CDR3 sequence is 14 residues long. V was clipped by 7 bases and J by 3 bases; unmatched bases: 5. The DNA of the CDR3 is TGTGCCAGCAAAAGGACAGGGGGGCACTATGGCTACACCTTC. Translating it yields CASKRTGGHYGYTF.

Regarding this clone: Sequence at one end of the junction differs from germline and may be a read error. The chain combines TRBV4-1 with TRBJ1-1; possibly TRBD1 for D (6 bases). This CDR3 is 15 amino acids long. Germline CDR1 MGHRA, CDR2 YSYEKL. The CDR3 loop reads CASSQDLLDSGEAFF. CDR3 nucleotide sequence: TGTGCCAGCAGCCAAGATCTACTGGACAGCGGTGAAGCTTTCTTT.

The V gene is TRBV6-6, the J gene TRBJ1-1; unclear D gene. CDR3 length: 13 residues. Germline CDR1 is MNHNY and CDR2 is SVGAGI (reference sequence). V lost 2 bases and J lost 2, with 6 bases in between. As DNA, the CDR3 is TGTGCCAGCAGTTACAGAGTAAACACTGAAGCTTTCTTT. Its translation is CASSYRVNTEAFF.

The V and J genes are TRBV11-2 and TRBJ1-1, with unresolved D. V dropped 1 base and J dropped 6 bases, with 6 bases sitting between them. The CDR3 is 12 residues long. In germline, CDR1 is SGHAT, CDR2 FQNNGV. DNA for the CDR3: TGTGCCAGCAGCTTAGTGTCCGCTGAAGCTTTCTTT. Translating it yields CASSLVSAEAFF.

The rearrangement links TRBV13 to TRBJ1-3; no firm D call. V dropped 2 bases and J dropped 3 bases, with 2 bases sitting between them. The CDR3 runs 12 residues. Germline CDR1 PRHDT, CDR2 FYEKMQ (reference sequence). CDR3 sequence: CASSLYGNTIYF. As DNA, the CDR3 is TGTGCCAGCAGCTTATATGGAAACACCATATATTTT.

This chain links TRBV6-5 with TRBJ1-2; the D gene is possibly TRBD1 (5 bases). V lost 4 bases, J lost 8 bases, and 17 bases lay in between. Looked up from germline, CDR1 is MNHEY and CDR2 is SVGAGI. This CDR3 comprises 14 residues. CDR3 residues: CASSFQTGGAGYTF. DNA of the CDR3: TGTGCCAGCAGTTTTCAAACAGGAGGGGCCGGCTACACCTTC.

This clone appeared once. The rearrangement joins TRBV11-3 to TRBJ2-3, with D unclear. V was shortened by 1 base and J by 2 bases, with 7 bases between the two germline ends. Looked up from germline, CDR1 is SGHNT and CDR2 is YENEEA. This CDR3 has 14 residues. The chain's CDR3 is CASSLGQNTDTQYF. The DNA for the CDR3 is TGTGCCAGCAGCTTAGGGCAGAACACAGATACGCAGTATTTT.

The chain uses TRBV2 and TRBJ2-3; D is uncertain. V lost 3 bases to trimming and J lost 2 bases, with 12 bases between them. The length of the CDR3 is 15 residues. CDR1 is SNHLY and CDR2 is FYNNEI in the germline V gene. CDR3: CASSDRGRSTDTQYF. CDR3 DNA sequence: TGTGCCAGCAGTGATCGCGGTAGATCCACAGATACGCAGTATTTT.

About this clone: At one of its ends the junction is not consistent with the germline gene, which may arise from a read error. The V call is TRBV7-9, the J call TRBJ2-5, with D unresolved. Germline V CDR1 and CDR2: SEHNR, FQNEAQ (reference sequence). CDR3 length equals 12 residues. CDR3 sequence reads: CSSSFGRETQYF. DNA of the CDR3: TGTTCCAGCAGCTTTGGTCGGGAGACCCAGTACTTC.

Only one count was recorded for this clone. The chain links TRBV6-1 to TRBJ1-2, with TRBD1 matching 8 bases. Per the germline V gene, CDR1 is MNHNS and CDR2 is SASEGT. There are 14 residues in the CDR3. V shed 5 bases and J 4 bases; nucleotides not matched to a gene: 6. The chain's CDR3 is CASSLGQGGYGYTF. CDR3 in DNA: TGTGCCAGCAGTCTAGGACAGGGAGGCTATGGCTACACCTTC.

This clone was seen only a few times. This chain uses TRBV16 with TRBJ1-4, with D perhaps matching TRBD1 (6 bases). The germline V gene has CDR1 KGHSY and CDR2 FQNENV. V was trimmed by 6 bases and J by 4 bases, leaving 12 bases between them. The CDR3 is made up of 14 amino acids. Here the CDR3 reads CASSDGQNNEKLFF. The CDR3 nucleotides read TGTGCCAGCAGTGATGGACAGAATAATGAAAAACTGTTTTTT.

DNA of the CDR3: TGTGCCAGTAGTATGGGTATGCTAGGGGAAAGCAATCAGCCCCAGCATTTT. Translation: CASSMGMLGESNQPQHF. The rearrangement links TRBV19 to TRBJ1-5; D might be TRBD1 (5 bases). The CDR3 is made up of 17 amino acids. The V end lost 3 bases, the J end lost 1 base, and 16 bases lay between the germline ends. Germline-derived CDR1 and CDR2 are LNHDA and SQIVND (reference sequence).